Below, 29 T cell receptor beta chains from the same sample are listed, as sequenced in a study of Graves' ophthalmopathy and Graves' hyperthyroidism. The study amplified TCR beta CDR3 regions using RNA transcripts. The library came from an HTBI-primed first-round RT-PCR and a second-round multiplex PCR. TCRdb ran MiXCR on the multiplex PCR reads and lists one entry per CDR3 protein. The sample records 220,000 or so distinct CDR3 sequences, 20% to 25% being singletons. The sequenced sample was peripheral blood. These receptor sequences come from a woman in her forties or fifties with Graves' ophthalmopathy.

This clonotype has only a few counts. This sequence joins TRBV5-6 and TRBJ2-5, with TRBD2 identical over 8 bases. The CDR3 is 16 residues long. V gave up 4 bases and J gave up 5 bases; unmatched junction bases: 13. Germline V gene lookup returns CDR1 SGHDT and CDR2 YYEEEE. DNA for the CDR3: TGTGCCAGCAGCCCAGCGGGAGCTGGTGCGGGGGAGACCCAGTACTTC. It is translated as CASSPAGAGAGETQYF.

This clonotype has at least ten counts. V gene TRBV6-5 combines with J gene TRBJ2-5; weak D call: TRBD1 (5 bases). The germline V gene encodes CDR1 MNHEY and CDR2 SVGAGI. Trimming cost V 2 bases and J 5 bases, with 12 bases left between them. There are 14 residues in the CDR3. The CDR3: CASSYVAQGETQYF. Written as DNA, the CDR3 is TGTGCCAGCAGTTACGTCGCGCAGGGTGAGACCCAGTACTTC.

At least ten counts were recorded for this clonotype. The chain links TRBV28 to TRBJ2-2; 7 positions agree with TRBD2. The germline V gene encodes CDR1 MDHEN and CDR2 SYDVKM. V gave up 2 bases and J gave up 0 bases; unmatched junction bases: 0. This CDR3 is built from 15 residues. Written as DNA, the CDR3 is TGTGCCAGCAGTTTAGCGGGAGCGAACACCGGGGAGCTGTTTTTT. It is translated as CASSLAGANTGELFF.

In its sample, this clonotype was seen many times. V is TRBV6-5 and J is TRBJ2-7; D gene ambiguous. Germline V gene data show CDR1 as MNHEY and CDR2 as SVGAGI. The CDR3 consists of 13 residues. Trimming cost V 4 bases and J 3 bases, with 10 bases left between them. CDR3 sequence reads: CASSSSTIYEQYF. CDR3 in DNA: TGTGCCAGCAGTTCCTCAACTATCTACGAGCAGTACTTC.

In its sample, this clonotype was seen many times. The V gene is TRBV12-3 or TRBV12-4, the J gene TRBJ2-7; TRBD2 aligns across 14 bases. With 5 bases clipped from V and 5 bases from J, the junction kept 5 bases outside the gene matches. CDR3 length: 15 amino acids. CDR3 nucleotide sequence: TGTGCCAGCAGTCCGGGACTAGCGGGAGTCCACGAGCAGTACTTC. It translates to CASSPGLAGVHEQYF.

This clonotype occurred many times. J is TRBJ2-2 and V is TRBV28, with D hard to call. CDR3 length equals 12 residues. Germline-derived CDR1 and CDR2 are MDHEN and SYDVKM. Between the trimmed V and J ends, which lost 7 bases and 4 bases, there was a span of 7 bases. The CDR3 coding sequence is TGTGCCAGCACCCCGGTCACCGGGGAGCTGTTTTTT. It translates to CASTPVTGELFF.

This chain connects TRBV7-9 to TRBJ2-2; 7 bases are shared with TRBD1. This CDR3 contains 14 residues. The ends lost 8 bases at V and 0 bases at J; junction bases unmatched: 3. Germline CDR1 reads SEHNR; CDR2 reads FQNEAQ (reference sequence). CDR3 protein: CASGTDANTGELFF. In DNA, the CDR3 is TGTGCCAGCGGGACAGACGCGAACACCGGGGAGCTGTTTTTT. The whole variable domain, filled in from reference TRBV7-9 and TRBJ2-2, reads DTGVSQNPRHKITKRGQNVTFRCDPISEHNRLYWYRQTLGQGPEFLTYFQNEAQLEKSRLLSDRFSAERPKGSFSTLEIQRTEQGDSAMYLCASGTDANTGELFFGEGSRLTVL.

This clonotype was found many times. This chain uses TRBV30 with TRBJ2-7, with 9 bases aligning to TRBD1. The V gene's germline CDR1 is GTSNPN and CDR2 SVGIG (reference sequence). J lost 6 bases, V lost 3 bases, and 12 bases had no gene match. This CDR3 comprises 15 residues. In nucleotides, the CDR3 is TGTGCCTGGAGCGCAACCGGGACAGGGATCGGCGAGCAGTACTTC. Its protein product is CAWSATGTGIGEQYF.

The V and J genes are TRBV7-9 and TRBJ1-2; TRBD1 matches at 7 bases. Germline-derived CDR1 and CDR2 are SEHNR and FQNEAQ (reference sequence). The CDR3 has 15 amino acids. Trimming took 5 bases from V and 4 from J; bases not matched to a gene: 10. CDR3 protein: CASSPGGSDIYGYTF. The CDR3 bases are TGTGCCAGCAGCCCAGGGGGGTCGGACATCTATGGCTACACCTTC. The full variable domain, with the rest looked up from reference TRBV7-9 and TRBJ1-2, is DTGVSQNPRHKITKRGQNVTFRCDPISEHNRLYWYRQTLGQGPEFLTYFQNEAQLEKSRLLSDRFSAERPKGSFSTLEIQRTEQGDSAMYLCASSPGGSDIYGYTFGSGTRLTVV.

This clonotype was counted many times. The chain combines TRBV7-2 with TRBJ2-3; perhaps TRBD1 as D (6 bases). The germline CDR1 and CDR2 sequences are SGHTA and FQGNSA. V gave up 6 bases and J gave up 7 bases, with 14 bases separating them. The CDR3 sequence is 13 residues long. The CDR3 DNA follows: TGTGCCAGCAGTGACAGGCTCGCGAATACGCAGTATTTT. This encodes CASSDRLANTQYF.

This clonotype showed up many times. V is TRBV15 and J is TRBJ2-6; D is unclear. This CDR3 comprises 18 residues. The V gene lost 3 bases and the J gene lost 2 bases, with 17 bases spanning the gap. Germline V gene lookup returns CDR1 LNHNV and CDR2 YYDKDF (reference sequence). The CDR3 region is CATSSLKDGPPGANVLTF. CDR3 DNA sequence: TGTGCCACCAGCAGTTTAAAAGACGGACCCCCTGGGGCCAACGTCCTGACTTTC.

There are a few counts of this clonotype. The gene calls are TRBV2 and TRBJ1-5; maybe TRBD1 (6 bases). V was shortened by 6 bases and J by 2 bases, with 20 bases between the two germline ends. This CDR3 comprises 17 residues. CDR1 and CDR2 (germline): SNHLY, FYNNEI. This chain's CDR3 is CASRGGGRGGGNQPQHF. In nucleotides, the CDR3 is TGTGCCAGCAGAGGCGGGGGCAGAGGAGGGGGCAATCAGCCCCAGCATTTT. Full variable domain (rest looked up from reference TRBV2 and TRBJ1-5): EPEVTQTPSHQVTQMGQEVILRCVPISNHLYFYWYRQILGQKVEFLVSFYNNEISEKSEIFDDQFSVERPDGSNFTLKIRSTKLEDSAMYFCASRGGGRGGGNQPQHFGDGTRLSIL.

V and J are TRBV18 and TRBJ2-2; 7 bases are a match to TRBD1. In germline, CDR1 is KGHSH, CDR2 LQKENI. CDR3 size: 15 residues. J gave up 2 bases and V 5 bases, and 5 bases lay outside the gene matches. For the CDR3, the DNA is TGTGCCAGCTCATACAGGACAGGAAACACCGGGGAGCTGTTTTTT. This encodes CASSYRTGNTGELFF. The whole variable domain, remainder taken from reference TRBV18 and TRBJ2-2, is NAGVMQNPRHLVRRRGQEARLRCSPMKGHSHVYWYRQLPEEGLKFMVYLQKENIIDESGMPKERFSAEFPKEGPSILRIQQVVRGDSAAYFCASSYRTGNTGELFFGEGSRLTVL.

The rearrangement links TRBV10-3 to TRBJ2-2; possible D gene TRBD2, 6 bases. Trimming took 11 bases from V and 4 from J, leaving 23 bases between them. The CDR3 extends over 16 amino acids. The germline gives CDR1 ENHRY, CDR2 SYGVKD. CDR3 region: CAAREGGGKFTGELFF. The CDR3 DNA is TGTGCCGCCCGGGAAGGTGGCGGGAAATTCACCGGGGAGCTGTTTTTT.

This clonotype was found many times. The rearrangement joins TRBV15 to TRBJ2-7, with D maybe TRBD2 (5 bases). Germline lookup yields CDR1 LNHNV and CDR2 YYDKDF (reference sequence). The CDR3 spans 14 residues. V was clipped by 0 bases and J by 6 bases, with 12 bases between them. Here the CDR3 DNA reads TGTGCCACCAGCAGAGATGCAGGACGGGGCGAGCAGTACTTC. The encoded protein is CATSRDAGRGEQYF.

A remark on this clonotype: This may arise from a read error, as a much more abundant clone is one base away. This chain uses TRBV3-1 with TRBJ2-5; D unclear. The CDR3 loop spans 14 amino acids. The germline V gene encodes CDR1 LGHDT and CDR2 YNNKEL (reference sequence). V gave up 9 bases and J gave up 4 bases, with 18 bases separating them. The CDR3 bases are TGTGCCAGTACCCATGTCTCCCAGCGAGAGACCCAGTACTTC. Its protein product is CASTHVSQRETQYF.

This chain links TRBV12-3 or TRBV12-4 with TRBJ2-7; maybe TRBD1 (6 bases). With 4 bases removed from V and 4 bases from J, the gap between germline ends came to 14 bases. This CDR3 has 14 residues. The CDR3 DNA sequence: TGTGCCAGCAGTTCCGGGACAACCTTATACGAGCAGTACTTC. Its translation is CASSSGTTLYEQYF.

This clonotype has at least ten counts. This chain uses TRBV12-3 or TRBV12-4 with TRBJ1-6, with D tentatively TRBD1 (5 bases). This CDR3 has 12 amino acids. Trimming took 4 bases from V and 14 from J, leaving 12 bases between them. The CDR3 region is CASSSTVSALHF. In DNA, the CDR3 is TGTGCCAGCAGTTCGACAGTCTCGGCCCTCCACTTT.

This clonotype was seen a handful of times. The CDR3 region has the DNA TGTGCCAGCCACCCCATGTCCAACGTCCTGACTTTC. Its protein product is CASHPMSNVLTF. The chain employs TRBV6-1 and TRBJ2-6; D unresolved. Germline CDR1 is MNHNS and CDR2 is SASEGT. The V end was cut by 8 bases, the J end by 8 bases, with 10 bases between. The CDR3 covers 12 residues.

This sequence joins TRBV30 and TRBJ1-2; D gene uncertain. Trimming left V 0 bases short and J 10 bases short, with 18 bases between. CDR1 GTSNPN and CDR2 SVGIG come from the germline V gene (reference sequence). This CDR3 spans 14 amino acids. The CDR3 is CAWSVVSGRLDYTF. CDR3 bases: TGTGCCTGGAGTGTAGTTTCCGGTCGGCTGGACTACACCTTC.

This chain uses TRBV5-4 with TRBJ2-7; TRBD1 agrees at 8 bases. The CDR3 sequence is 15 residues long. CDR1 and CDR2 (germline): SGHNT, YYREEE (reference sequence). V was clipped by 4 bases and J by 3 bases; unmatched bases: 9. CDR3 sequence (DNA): TGTGCCAGCAGCCAGGCCGGGACAGGCGACTACGAGCAGTACTTC. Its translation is CASSQAGTGDYEQYF.

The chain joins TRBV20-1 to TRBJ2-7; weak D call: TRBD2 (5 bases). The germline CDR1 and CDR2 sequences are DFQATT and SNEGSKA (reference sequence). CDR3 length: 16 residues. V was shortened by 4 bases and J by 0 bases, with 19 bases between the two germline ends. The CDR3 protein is CSAILFQRITSYEQYF. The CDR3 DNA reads TGCAGTGCTATACTTTTTCAGCGGATCACCTCCTACGAGCAGTACTTC.

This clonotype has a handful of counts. CDR3 loop: CASSEAPGGGDEQYF. CDR3 nucleotide sequence: TGTGCCAGCAGTGAAGCCCCAGGGGGTGGCGACGAGCAGTACTTC. V usage is TRBV6-1 and J usage is TRBJ2-7; 7 nucleotides agree with TRBD1. Looked up from germline, CDR1 is MNHNS and CDR2 is SASEGT. V was clipped by 0 bases and J by 5 bases; unmatched bases: 7. The CDR3 is made up of 15 amino acids.

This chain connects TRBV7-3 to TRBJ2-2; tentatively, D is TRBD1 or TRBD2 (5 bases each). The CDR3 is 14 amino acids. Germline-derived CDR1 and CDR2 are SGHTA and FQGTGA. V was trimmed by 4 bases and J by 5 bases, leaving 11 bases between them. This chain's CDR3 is CASSSGPITGELFF. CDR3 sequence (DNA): TGTGCCAGCAGCTCGGGACCGATAACCGGGGAGCTGTTTTTT.

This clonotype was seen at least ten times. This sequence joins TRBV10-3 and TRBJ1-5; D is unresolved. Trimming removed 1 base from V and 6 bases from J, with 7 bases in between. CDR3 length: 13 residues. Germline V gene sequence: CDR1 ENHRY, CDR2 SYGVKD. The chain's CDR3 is CAISEYEGQPQHF. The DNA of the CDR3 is TGTGCCATCAGTGAGTACGAAGGTCAGCCCCAGCATTTT.

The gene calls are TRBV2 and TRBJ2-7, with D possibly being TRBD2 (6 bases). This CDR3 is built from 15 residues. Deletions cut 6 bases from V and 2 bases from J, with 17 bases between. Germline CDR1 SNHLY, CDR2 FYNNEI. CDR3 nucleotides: TGTGCCAGCAGCGCCTCGGGACTTGAAGCCTACGAGCAGTACTTC. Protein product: CASSASGLEAYEQYF.

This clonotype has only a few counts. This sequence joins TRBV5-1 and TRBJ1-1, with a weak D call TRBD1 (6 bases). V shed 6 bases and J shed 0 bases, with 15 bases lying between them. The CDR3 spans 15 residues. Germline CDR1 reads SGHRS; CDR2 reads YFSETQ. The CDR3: CASKAGGGMNTEAFF. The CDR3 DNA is TGCGCCAGCAAGGCAGGAGGGGGGATGAACACTGAAGCTTTCTTT.

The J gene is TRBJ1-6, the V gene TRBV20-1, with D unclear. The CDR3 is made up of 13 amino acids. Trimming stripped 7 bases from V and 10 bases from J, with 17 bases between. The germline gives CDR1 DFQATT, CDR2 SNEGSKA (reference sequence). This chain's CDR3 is CSGKSGGVSPLHF. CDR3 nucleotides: TGCAGTGGGAAGAGCGGTGGGGTGTCACCCCTCCACTTT.

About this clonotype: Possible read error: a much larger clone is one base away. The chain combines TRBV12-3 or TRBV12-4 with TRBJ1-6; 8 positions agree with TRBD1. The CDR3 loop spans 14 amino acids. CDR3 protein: CASSSDRGNSSLHF. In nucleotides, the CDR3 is TGTGCCAGCAGTTCCGACAGGGGAAATTCATCCCTCCACTTT.